This passage covers 28 T cell receptor beta chains from one sample sequenced in a study of identical twins. TCRdb re-derived calls from the 5' RACE reads in MiXCR, one entry per CDR3 protein. The sample holds approximately 1.8 million distinct CDR3 sequences; roughly a third are singletons and the top ten take under 0.35%. Source material: cord blood. These receptors came from a newborn girl in good health.

The chain combines TRBV20-1 with TRBJ2-4; 10 bases fit TRBD1. Gene TRBJ2-7 matches the end of the DNA better, so the J call may be wrong. This CDR3 has 12 residues. CDR1 DFQATT and CDR2 SNEGSKA come from the germline V gene (reference sequence). The chain's CDR3 is CSAADRGLEQYF. CDR3 DNA sequence: TGCAGTGCCGCTGACAGGGGGCTCGAGCAGTACTTC.

V gene TRBV12-3 or TRBV12-4 combines with J gene TRBJ2-7; 12 bases fit TRBD2. This CDR3 region has 17 residues. V was clipped by 3 bases and J by 1 base; unmatched bases: 7. CDR3 DNA sequence: TGTGCCAGCAGTTTTGCTAGCGGGGGGGCTGAATCCTACGAGCAGTACTTC. This gives the protein CASSFASGGAESYEQYF.

This sequence joins TRBV25-1 and TRBJ1-1, with 7 bases identical to TRBD1. Germline CDR1 is MGHDK and CDR2 is SYGVNS. The CDR3 covers 15 residues. The J segment lost 1 base and the V segment lost 5 bases, leaving 7 bases of the junction unmatched. The CDR3 loop is CASSPHRGGNTEAFF. The CDR3 DNA follows: TGTGCCAGCAGTCCTCACAGGGGTGGGAACACTGAAGCTTTCTTT.

For the CDR3, the DNA is TGTGCCAGCAGCTTAGTAGGACTAGGGGGTAATGAGCAGTTCTTC. Its translation: CASSLVGLGGNEQFF. The V and J genes are TRBV7-2 and TRBJ2-1, with TRBD2 as a possible D gene (7 bases). CDR1 and CDR2 (germline): SGHTA, FQGNSA. This CDR3 is 15 amino acids long. Trimming took off 1 base at V and 7 bases at J, with 14 bases between the two ends. The variable domain in full, with the rest retrieved from reference TRBV7-2 and TRBJ2-1, is GAGVSQSPSNKVTEKGKDVELRCDPISGHTALYWYRQSLGQGLEFLIYFQGNSAPDKSGLPSDRFSAERTGGSVSTLTIQRTQQEDSAVYLCASSLVGLGGNEQFFGPGTRLTVL.

Concerning this clonotype itself: This may arise from a read error, as a much more abundant clone is one base away. This rearrangement joins TRBV29-1 to TRBJ2-5; D is unresolved. Near its end, the DNA agrees better with TRBJ2-7, so the J call may be wrong. The CDR3 extends over 10 amino acids. Germline V gene sequence: CDR1 SQVTM, CDR2 ANQGSEA. CDR3 coding DNA: TGCAGCGTCGAGGCGTACGAGCAGTACTTC. Translation: CSVEAYEQYF.

V gene TRBV4-2 combines with J gene TRBJ2-2; maybe TRBD2 (5 bases). The germline V gene has CDR1 LGHNA and CDR2 YNFKEQ. Trimming stripped 1 base from V and 4 bases from J, with 13 bases between. The CDR3 consists of 16 residues. This CDR3 is CASSQARELATGELFF. DNA of the CDR3: TGTGCCAGCAGCCAAGCGAGGGAGCTAGCCACCGGGGAGCTGTTTTTT.

This CDR3 reads CASSQDRGISSYEQYF. Written as DNA, the CDR3 is TGCGCCAGCAGCCAAGACAGGGGGATCAGCTCCTACGAGCAGTACTTC. This sequence joins TRBV4-1 and TRBJ2-7; 7 positions match TRBD1. V shed 0 bases, J shed 0 bases, and the junction held 5 bases outside the gene matches. CDR3 length: 16 amino acids. Germline values: CDR1 MGHRA, CDR2 YSYEKL.

This clonotype showed up just a few times. This sequence joins TRBV15 and TRBJ2-1; D unclear. CDR1 is LNHNV, CDR2 YYDKDF, per germline (reference sequence). CDR3 length: 16 residues. V was shortened by 0 bases and J by 3 bases, with 12 bases between the two germline ends. The CDR3 region is CATSRDQSWDYNEQFF. The CDR3 bases are TGTGCCACCAGCAGAGATCAAAGTTGGGACTACAATGAGCAGTTCTTC. Drawing the rest from reference TRBV15 and TRBJ2-1, the complete variable domain is DAMVIQNPRYQVTQFGKPVTLSCSQTLNHNVMYWYQQKSSQAPKLLFHYYDKDFNNEADTPDNFQSRRPNTSFCFLDIRSPGLGDTAMYLCATSRDQSWDYNEQFFGPGTRLTVL.

Regarding this clonotype: The conserved final phenylalanine or tryptophan is absent from the CDR3, which likely points to a read error. The chain uses TRBV27 and TRBJ2-7; D not certain. The J call is doubtful: the DNA matches TRBJ2-5 better. Germline CDR1 reads MNHEY; CDR2 reads SMNVEV (reference sequence). This CDR3 has 13 residues. DNA of the CDR3: TGTGCCAGCAGTTTATTAGATTGTGAGACCCAGTACTTA. Residues: CASSLLDCETQYL.

The V gene is TRBV7-2, the J gene TRBJ2-3, with D maybe TRBD2 (5 bases). The germline gives CDR1 SGHTA, CDR2 FQGNSA. The CDR3 is 15 residues long. The germline V and J ends were trimmed by 4 bases and 2 bases, with 13 bases remaining between them. CDR3 region: CASSSDSYFTDTQYF. CDR3 DNA: TGTGCCAGCAGCTCGGACTCGTATTTCACAGATACGCAGTATTTT.

This clonotype was detected ten times or more. This chain connects TRBV14 to TRBJ2-3; 10 nucleotides agree with TRBD2. Trimming removed 6 bases from V and 5 bases from J; junction bases left unmatched: 8. The CDR3 covers 15 residues. Germline V gene sequence: CDR1 SGHDN, CDR2 FVKESK. The CDR3 loop is CASSPLAGVGDTQYF. DNA for the CDR3: TGTGCCAGCAGTCCCCTAGCGGGAGTGGGAGATACGCAGTATTTT. The entire variable domain, with the rest obtained from reference TRBV14 and TRBJ2-3, is as follows: EAGVTQFPSHSVIEKGQTVTLRCDPISGHDNLYWYRRVMGKEIKFLLHFVKESKQDESGMPNNRFLAERTGGTYSTLKVQPAELEDSGVYFCASSPLAGVGDTQYFGPGTRLTVL.

J is TRBJ2-1 and V is TRBV20-1, with 12 bases identical to TRBD2. Germline lookup yields CDR1 DFQATT and CDR2 SNEGSKA (reference sequence). The CDR3 covers 18 residues. J was trimmed by 0 bases and V by 5 bases; bases with no gene match: 11. CDR3 nucleotides: TGCAGTGCTGCGGGACTAGCGGGTGTCACAAGCTCCTACAATGAGCAGTTCTTC. It translates to CSAAGLAGVTSSYNEQFF.

This clonotype was seen only a few times. The gene calls are TRBV4-1 and TRBJ2-3; weak D call: TRBD1 (6 bases). CDR1 is MGHRA and CDR2 is YSYEKL in the germline V gene. V was cut by 0 bases and J by 2 bases, with 21 bases left in between. The CDR3 totals 19 residues. The CDR3 protein is CASSQEPPDSIHYTDTQYF. The CDR3, as DNA: TGCGCCAGCAGCCAAGAGCCCCCGGACAGTATCCATTACACAGATACGCAGTATTTT.

This chain connects TRBV12-3 or TRBV12-4 to TRBJ2-7; D unclear. Trimming removed 1 base at V and 2 bases at J, with 12 bases between. The CDR3 runs to 15 residues. The CDR3 spells CASSLGVRFPYEQYF. The CDR3 DNA reads TGTGCCAGCAGTTTAGGGGTGCGGTTCCCCTACGAGCAGTACTTC.

J is TRBJ1-5 and V is TRBV20-1, with no clear D. The CDR3 is made up of 16 amino acids. V gave up 2 bases and J gave up 0 bases, with 14 bases separating them. The germline V gene has CDR1 DFQATT and CDR2 SNEGSKA (reference sequence). CDR3 region: CSARTFLGHSNQPQHF. In DNA, the CDR3 is TGCAGTGCTAGAACCTTTTTGGGCCATAGCAATCAGCCCCAGCATTTT.

The chain combines TRBV20-1 with TRBJ2-5; 13 bases are shared with TRBD2. Looked up from germline, CDR1 is DFQATT and CDR2 is SNEGSKA (reference sequence). This CDR3 region has 14 residues. V gave up 0 bases and J gave up 12 bases; unmatched junction bases: 7. Here the CDR3 reads CSARDRPGLAGKYF. In DNA form, the CDR3 reads TGCAGTGCTAGAGATCGACCGGGACTAGCGGGAAAGTACTTC.

Ten or more counts support this clonotype. The genes are TRBV2 and TRBJ2-3; perhaps TRBD1 as D (5 bases). Per the germline V gene, CDR1 is SNHLY and CDR2 is FYNNEI. The V end was cut by 3 bases, the J end by 4 bases, with 5 bases between. The CDR3 runs 12 residues. The CDR3 here is CASSEGPDTQYF. DNA of the CDR3: TGTGCCAGCAGTGAGGGGCCAGATACGCAGTATTTT.

The chain is built from TRBV6-5 and TRBJ2-5; TRBD1 matches at 8 bases. The J call is uncertain, as TRBJ2-7 better fits the DNA end. The CDR3 runs 13 residues. In germline, CDR1 is MNHEY, CDR2 SVGAGI. CDR3 protein: CASSTDRDYEQYF. The CDR3 DNA reads as TGTGCCAGCAGTACGGACAGGGACTACGAGCAGTACTTC.

In this sample, this clonotype turned up many times. The J gene is TRBJ1-2, the V gene TRBV24-1, with a tentative D call TRBD1 (6 bases). The germline gives CDR1 KGHDR, CDR2 SFDVKD. The CDR3 is made up of 14 amino acids. V shed 0 bases and J shed 2 bases, with 6 bases lying between them. The CDR3 DNA is TGTGCCACCAGTGATTTGGACAGGAACTATGGCTACACCTTC. This translates into CATSDLDRNYGYTF.

This clonotype has just a few counts. The chain combines TRBV6-1 with TRBJ2-1; D uncertain. This CDR3 has 16 amino acids. V lost 3 bases to trimming and J lost 1 base, with 13 bases between them. Germline CDR1 MNHNS, CDR2 SASEGT. The CDR3: CASSDGRAGSYNEQFF. CDR3 coding DNA: TGTGCCAGCAGTGATGGCCGAGCCGGATCCTACAATGAGCAGTTCTTC.

This clonotype was seen only a few times. This sequence joins TRBV12-3 or TRBV12-4 and TRBJ2-4; D is possibly TRBD1 or TRBD2 (6 bases each). CDR3 length equals 13 residues. V lost 1 base, J lost 8 bases, and 9 bases lay in between. CDR3 region: CASSLEGGHIQYF. The CDR3 coding sequence is TGTGCCAGCAGTTTAGAGGGGGGACACATTCAGTACTTC.

J is TRBJ1-1 and V is TRBV20-1, with a weak D call TRBD1 (5 bases). Germline V gene sequence: CDR1 DFQATT, CDR2 SNEGSKA (reference sequence). There are 13 residues in the CDR3. Trimming shortened V by 5 bases and J by 0 bases, and 10 bases separated the two germline ends. CDR3 bases: TGCAGTGCTCGGGACGCCATGAACACTGAAGCTTTCTTT. It encodes CSARDAMNTEAFF.

A few counts support this clonotype. The V call is TRBV12-3 or TRBV12-4, the J call TRBJ2-1, with 9 bases lining up with TRBD2. Trimming at V came to 5 bases and at J to 6 bases, leaving 14 bases not matched to a gene. This CDR3 is built from 17 residues. The DNA of the CDR3 is TGTGCCAGCAGTATCAATACCGTAGCGGGGGCCCTCAATGAGCAGTTCTTC. It yields the protein CASSINTVAGALNEQFF.

The table lists this clonotype with a few counts. The J gene is TRBJ2-7, the V gene TRBV5-1; D is ambiguous. This CDR3 spans 14 amino acids. Trimming took 7 bases from V and 6 from J, leaving 20 bases between them. The germline gives CDR1 SGHRS, CDR2 YFSETQ. The CDR3: CASHLGGSLGEQYF. The CDR3 region has the DNA TGCGCCAGCCATCTCGGTGGATCTTTGGGCGAGCAGTACTTC.

The rearrangement uses TRBV29-1 and TRBJ2-7; D is perhaps TRBD1 (6 bases). The CDR3 covers 12 residues. CDR1 and CDR2 from the germline V gene are SQVTM and ANQGSEA. CDR3 loop: CTVRQDLYEQYF. The CDR3 DNA reads as TGCACCGTGCGACAGGACCTCTACGAGCAGTACTTC.

CDR3: CASSFASAGEGQPQHF. CDR3 in DNA: TGTGCCAGCAGCTTTGCCTCAGCAGGGGAGGGTCAGCCCCAGCATTTT. The rearrangement joins TRBV7-6 to TRBJ1-5, with D possibly matching TRBD1 (6 bases). The V gene's germline CDR1 is SGHVS and CDR2 FNYEAQ. V was trimmed by 3 bases and J by 6 bases, leaving 18 bases between them. The length of the CDR3 is 16 residues.

The genes are TRBV11-2 and TRBJ1-6; 9 bases match TRBD1. The CDR3 is 20 amino acids. CDR1 and CDR2 (germline): SGHAT, FQNNGV. J lost 0 bases, V lost 0 bases, and 9 bases had no gene match. CDR3 nucleotides: TGTGCCAGCAGCTTAGAGGGGGACAGGGACCCGAGCTCCTATAATTCACCCCTCCACTTT. Translating gives CASSLEGDRDPSSYNSPLHF.

About this clonotype itself: A read error likely explains this, since a far larger clone differs by one base. The chain combines TRBV21-1 with TRBJ1-2. TRBV21-1 corresponds to a pseudogene. The CDR3 sequence is 11 residues long. The CDR3 reads CARSRGYGYTF. CDR3 sequence (DNA): TGTGCCCGCAGCAGGGGCTATGGCTACACCTTC.